These T cell receptor beta chains were read from a single sample in a study of blood T cell repertoires in COVID-19. Measured with immunoSEQ multiplex PCR; TCRdb has only the in-frame clones, and not every one. The sample carries a few hundred thousand clones, 90% recorded once. The sample was peripheral blood. All receptors derive from a woman in her forties or fifties with COVID-19, enrolled during active disease. Each CDR3 is given with its conserved first and last residue.

V,length,CDR3
TRBV7-8,14,CASSTDFSGKKQYF
TRBV6-5,15,CASSPLARTNEKLFF
TRBV2,17,CASSVYEGNNIDRAQHF
TRBV19,15,CASSNRVGVDSPLHF
TRBV18,15,CASSPQGSTNEKLFF
TRBV10-2,14,CASIRQGGWNEQFF
TRBV28,16,CASSPPQVGGWEKLFF
TRBV5-1,15,CASSLAAGGYTEAFF
TRBV5-1,14,CASSLGAPGDTQYF
TRBV19,14,CASSPGTAQETQYF
TRBV18,17,CASSLSLAGKTYNEQFF
TRBV4-1,16,CASSFLTGGSSGELFF
TRBV7-2,14,CASSPGTGSYGYTF
TRBV27,13,CASRARVVDTQYF
TRBV19,13,CASRELSSNEQFF
TRBV6-5,15,CASSPDRSPYNEQFF
TRBV7-2,14,CASSPLRSYNEQFF
TRBV6-1,13,CASSEGGKYEQYF
TRBV7-2,16,CASSLRDPRGTGELFF
TRBV12-3/TRBV12-4,12,CASSMRDSEAFF
TRBV6-5,15,CAVSRGDRGDYGYTF
TRBV19,12,CASSMTGNEQFF
TRBV24-1,15,CATSGQGAYQETQYF
TRBV6-5,15,CASSYSSQGASGYTF
TRBV29-1,11,CSLQGDYGYTF